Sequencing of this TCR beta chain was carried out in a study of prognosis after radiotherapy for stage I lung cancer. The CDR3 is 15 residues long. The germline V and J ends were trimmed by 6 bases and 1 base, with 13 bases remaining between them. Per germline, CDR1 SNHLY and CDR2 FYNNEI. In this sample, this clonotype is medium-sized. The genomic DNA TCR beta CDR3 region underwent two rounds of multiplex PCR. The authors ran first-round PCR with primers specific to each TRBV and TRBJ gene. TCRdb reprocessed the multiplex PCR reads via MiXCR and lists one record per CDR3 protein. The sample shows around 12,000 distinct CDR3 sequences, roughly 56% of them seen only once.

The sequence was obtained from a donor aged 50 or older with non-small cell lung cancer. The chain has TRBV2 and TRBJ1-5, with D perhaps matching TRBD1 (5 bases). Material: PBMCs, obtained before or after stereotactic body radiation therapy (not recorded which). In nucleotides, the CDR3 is TGTGCCAGCAGAGGGGAACAGGTGAGCAATCAGCCCCAGCATTTT. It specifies CASRGEQVSNQPQHF.